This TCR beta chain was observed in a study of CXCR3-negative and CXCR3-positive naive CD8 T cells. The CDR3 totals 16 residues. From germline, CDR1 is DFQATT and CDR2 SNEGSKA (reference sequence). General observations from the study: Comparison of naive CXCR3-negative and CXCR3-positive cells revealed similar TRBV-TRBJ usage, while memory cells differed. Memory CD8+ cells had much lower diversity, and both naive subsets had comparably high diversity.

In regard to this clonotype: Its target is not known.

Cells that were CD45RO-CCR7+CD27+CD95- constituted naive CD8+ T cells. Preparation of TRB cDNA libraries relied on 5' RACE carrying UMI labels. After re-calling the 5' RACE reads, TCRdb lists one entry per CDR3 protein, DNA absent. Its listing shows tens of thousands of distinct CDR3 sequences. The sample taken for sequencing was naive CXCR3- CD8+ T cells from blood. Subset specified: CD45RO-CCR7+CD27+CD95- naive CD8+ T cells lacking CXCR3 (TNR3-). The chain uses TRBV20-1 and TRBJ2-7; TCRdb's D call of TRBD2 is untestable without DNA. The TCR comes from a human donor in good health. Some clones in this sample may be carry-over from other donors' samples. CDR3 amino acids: CSASLGGPTGSYEQYF.